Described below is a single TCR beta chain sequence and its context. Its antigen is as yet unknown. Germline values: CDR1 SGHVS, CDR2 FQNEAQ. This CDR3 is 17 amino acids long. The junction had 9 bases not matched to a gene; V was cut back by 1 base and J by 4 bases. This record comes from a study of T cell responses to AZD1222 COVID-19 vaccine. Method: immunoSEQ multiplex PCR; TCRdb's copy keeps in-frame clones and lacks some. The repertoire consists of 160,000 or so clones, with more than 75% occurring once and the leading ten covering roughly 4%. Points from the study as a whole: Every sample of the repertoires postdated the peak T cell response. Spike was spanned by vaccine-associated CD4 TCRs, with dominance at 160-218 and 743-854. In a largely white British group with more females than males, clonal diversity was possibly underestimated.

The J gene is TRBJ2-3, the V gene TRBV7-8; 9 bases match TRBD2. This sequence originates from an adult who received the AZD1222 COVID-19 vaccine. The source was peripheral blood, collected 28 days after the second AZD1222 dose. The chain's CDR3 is CASSLVSAGGYADTQYF. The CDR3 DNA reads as TGTGCCAGCAGCTTAGTATCGGCGGGGGGGTACGCAGATACGCAGTATTTT.